This is a list of T cell receptor beta chains from one sample in a study of T cells in Graves' hyperthyroidism and ophthalmopathy. TCRdb fed the multiplex PCR reads into MiXCR, producing one record per CDR3 protein. The table shows hundreds of thousands of distinct CDR3 sequences, with roughly 40% occurring only once. The sequencing sample was made of blood. The receptors derive from a man between 18 and 35 years old with Graves' hyperthyroidism. Each CDR3 is given with its conserved first and last residue. D genes are given only for firm matches. Part of the rows lack a size; the others show once, few, many or a class for expanded clones.

size: NA; J: TRBJ1-6; D: NA; V: TRBV6-5; length: 15; CDR3: CASSYVGPVNSPLHF; DNA: TGTGCCAGCAGTTACGTAGGGCCCGTTAATTCACCCCTCCACTTT
size: NA; J: TRBJ1-2; D: NA; V: TRBV29-1; length: 13; CDR3: CSVGGGPVDGYTF; DNA: TGCAGCGTTGGGGGGGGGCCCGTCGATGGCTACACCTTC
size: few; J: TRBJ1-1; D: NA; V: TRBV6-5; length: 14; CDR3: CASSYDGLNTEAFF; DNA: TGTGCCAGCAGTTACGACGGTTTGAACACTGAAGCTTTCTTT
size: NA; J: TRBJ1-1; D: NA; V: TRBV10-3; length: 16; CDR3: CASSYPLRGAGTEAFF; DNA: TGTGCCAGCAGTTACCCCCTTAGGGGAGCGGGCACTGAAGCTTTCTTT
size: NA; J: TRBJ2-7; D: NA; V: TRBV20-1; length: 13; CDR3: CSASGAQDYEQYF; DNA: TGCAGTGCTTCCGGGGCTCAGGACTACGAGCAGTACTTC
size: many; J: TRBJ2-5; D: NA; V: TRBV15; length: 13; CDR3: CATSRVREETQYF; DNA: TGTGCCACCAGCAGAGTGAGGGAGGAGACCCAGTACTTC
size: NA; J: TRBJ2-2; D: TRBD2; V: TRBV4-1; length: 14; CDR3: CASRGLAGSGELFF; DNA: TGCGCCAGCCGGGGACTAGCGGGTAGCGGGGAGCTGTTTTTT
size: many; J: TRBJ1-6; D: NA; V: TRBV19; length: 14; CDR3: CASSISRFNSPLHF; DNA: TGTGCCAGTAGTATCTCCAGATTTAATTCACCCCTCCACTTT
size: NA; J: TRBJ2-2; D: NA; V: TRBV20-1; length: 13; CDR3: CSARGTRTGELFF; DNA: TGCAGTGCTAGGGGGACACGTACCGGGGAGCTGTTTTTT
size: many; J: TRBJ1-5; D: TRBD1; V: TRBV15; length: 15; CDR3: CATSRGTGWGQPQHF; DNA: TGTGCCACCAGCAGAGGGACAGGGTGGGGTCAGCCCCAGCATTTT
size: few; J: TRBJ2-2; D: NA; V: TRBV7-8; length: 15; CDR3: CASSLAAGFSGELFF; DNA: TGTGCCAGCAGCTTAGCTGCAGGGTTCAGCGGGGAGCTGTTTTTT
size: NA; J: TRBJ2-7; D: NA; V: TRBV10-3; length: 16; CDR3: CAISEPPTRDAYEQYF; DNA: TGTGCCATCAGTGAACCCCCGACCAGGGATGCCTACGAGCAGTACTTC
size: NA; J: TRBJ2-1; D: TRBD1; V: TRBV9; length: 15; CDR3: CASSAAVTGSNGQFF; DNA: TGTGCCAGCAGCGCGGCCGTGACAGGGTCCAACGGGCAGTTCTTC
size: NA; J: TRBJ1-2; D: NA; V: TRBV15; length: 14; CDR3: CATSSEGANYGYTF; DNA: TGTGCCACCAGCAGCGAAGGGGCAAACTATGGCTACACCTTC
size: NA; J: TRBJ1-2; D: NA; V: TRBV7-2; length: 14; CDR3: CASSQAEGGYGYTF; DNA: TGTGCCAGCAGCCAAGCTGAGGGTGGATATGGCTACACCTTC
size: NA; J: TRBJ2-7; D: TRBD1; V: TRBV15; length: 15; CDR3: CATSRSRQGPYEQYF; DNA: TGTGCCACCAGCAGATCCCGACAGGGGCCCTACGAGCAGTACTTC
size: many; J: TRBJ1-3; D: NA; V: TRBV4-3; length: 13; CDR3: CASSQGGGNTIYF; DNA: TGCGCCAGCAGCCAGGGAGGGGGAAACACCATATATTTT
size: few; J: TRBJ1-4; D: TRBD1; V: TRBV6-5; length: 14; CDR3: CASSRTGESEKLFF; DNA: TGTGCCAGCAGCAGGACAGGGGAAAGTGAAAAACTGTTTTTT
size: NA; J: TRBJ2-5; D: NA; V: TRBV9; length: 14; CDR3: CASSVVPQGGTQYF; DNA: TGTGCCAGCAGCGTAGTGCCCCAAGGGGGGACCCAGTACTTC
size: many; J: TRBJ1-6; D: NA; V: TRBV7-6; length: 19; CDR3: CASSLAWEVGSSYNSPLHF; DNA: TGTGCCAGCAGCTTAGCGTGGGAGGTGGGTAGCTCCTATAATTCACCCCTCCACTTT
size: NA; J: TRBJ2-3; D: TRBD2; V: TRBV20-1; length: 16; CDR3: CSGRLAGGPSTDTQYF; DNA: TGCAGTGGCCGACTAGCGGGGGGACCTAGCACAGATACGCAGTATTTT
size: many; J: TRBJ1-1; D: TRBD1; V: TRBV20-1; length: 14; CDR3: CSAAQGTANTEAFF; DNA: TGCAGTGCCGCACAGGGGACAGCGAACACTGAAGCTTTCTTT
size: NA; J: TRBJ2-7; D: TRBD2; V: TRBV20-1; length: 17; CDR3: CSARDTSGSPIPYEQYF; DNA: TGCAGTGCTAGAGATACTAGCGGGAGCCCTATTCCCTACGAGCAGTACTTC
size: NA; J: TRBJ1-6; D: NA; V: TRBV6-1; length: 14; CDR3: CASTQVSGISPLHF; DNA: TGTGCCAGCACCCAGGTTTCCGGGATTTCACCCCTCCACTTT
size: few; J: TRBJ2-7; D: TRBD2; V: TRBV20-1; length: 13; CDR3: CSATSGRTYEQYF; DNA: TGCAGTGCTACCAGCGGGAGAACCTACGAGCAGTACTTC
size: few; J: TRBJ1-4; D: NA; V: TRBV5-1; length: 12; CDR3: CASSLSFEKLFF; DNA: TGCGCCAGCAGCTTGTCCTTCGAAAAACTGTTTTTT
size: NA; J: TRBJ1-1; D: TRBD1; V: TRBV7-6; length: 16; CDR3: CASSLAPGQGDTEAFF; DNA: TGTGCCAGCAGCTTAGCGCCGGGACAGGGGGACACTGAAGCTTTCTTT
size: few; J: TRBJ1-1; D: NA; V: TRBV20-1; length: 12; CDR3: CSAPTGPTEAFF; DNA: TGCAGTGCTCCTACAGGTCCCACTGAAGCTTTCTTT
size: once; J: TRBJ2-7; D: TRBD2; V: TRBV29-1; length: 14; CDR3: CSANGRGGEAEQYF; DNA: TGCAGCGCCAACGGCCGGGGGGGCGAGGCCGAGCAGTACTTC
size: few; J: TRBJ2-5; D: TRBD2; V: TRBV7-6; length: 15; CDR3: CASSLVRAGEETQYF; DNA: TGTGCCAGCAGCTTAGTCCGAGCGGGGGAAGAGACCCAGTACTTC
size: few; J: TRBJ2-6; D: TRBD1; V: TRBV5-1; length: 17; CDR3: CASSYQGAGSGANVLTF; DNA: TGCGCCAGCAGCTACCAGGGGGCGGGCTCCGGGGCCAACGTCCTGACTTTC
size: NA; J: TRBJ2-7; D: NA; V: TRBV20-1; length: 13; CDR3: CSARPGSSYEQYF; DNA: TGCAGTGCTAGACCGGGCTCTTCCTACGAGCAGTACTTC
size: NA; J: TRBJ1-1; D: NA; V: TRBV6-8; length: 14; CDR3: CASRTRTENTEAFF; DNA: TGTGCCAGCAGAACCCGGACGGAGAACACTGAAGCTTTCTTT
size: NA; J: TRBJ1-1; D: NA; V: TRBV29-1; length: 13; CDR3: CSASDPRFTEAFF; DNA: TGCAGCGCCTCAGACCCTCGTTTCACTGAAGCTTTCTTT
size: many; J: TRBJ1-2; D: NA; V: TRBV6-5; length: 11; CDR3: CASAGNYGYTF; DNA: TGTGCCAGCGCGGGAAACTATGGCTACACCTTC
size: NA; J: TRBJ2-5; D: NA; V: TRBV5-8; length: 15; CDR3: CASSPTASVSETQCF; DNA: TGTGCCAGCAGCCCCACCGCCAGTGTTTCAGAGACCCAGTGCTTC
size: many; J: TRBJ1-5; D: NA; V: TRBV2; length: 16; CDR3: CASSEVKHMSNQPQHF; DNA: TGTGCCAGCAGTGAAGTCAAACATATGAGCAATCAGCCCCAGCATTTT
size: NA; J: TRBJ2-7; D: NA; V: TRBV9; length: 13; CDR3: CASTQGSLGEQYF; DNA: TGTGCCAGCACCCAGGGGTCGTTGGGAGAGCAGTACTTC
size: NA; J: TRBJ1-1; D: NA; V: TRBV15; length: 13; CDR3: CATSRDWGGEAFF; DNA: TGTGCCACCAGCAGAGATTGGGGGGGCGAAGCTTTCTTT
size: NA; J: TRBJ2-7; D: NA; V: TRBV7-9; length: 14; CDR3: CASSATGSLYEQYF; DNA: TGTGCCAGCAGCGCGACGGGGAGCCTCTACGAGCAGTACTTC
size: few; J: TRBJ1-3; D: NA; V: TRBV7-2; length: 15; CDR3: CASSSSTGSGNTIYF; DNA: TGTGCCAGCAGCTCCTCGACGGGCTCTGGAAACACCATATATTTT